The clone carrying this T cell receptor beta chain was seen repeatedly, ten times or more. The CDR3 has 14 amino acids. The V gene lost 0 bases and the J gene lost 4 bases, with 11 bases spanning the gap. CDR1 and CDR2 (germline): DFQATT, SNEGSKA (reference sequence). These data belong to a study of T cells in Graves' hyperthyroidism and ophthalmopathy. From RNA transcripts, TCR beta CDR3 regions were amplified. With the HTBI primer set, the TCR CDR3 went through a first round of RT-PCR. TCRdb used MiXCR to reprocess the multiplex PCR reads, holding one entry per CDR3 protein. The repertoire includes roughly 180,000 distinct CDR3 sequences, about 9% of them detected once, and less than 25% sits in the top ten.

This receptor was obtained from a woman aged 18-30 years with Graves' hyperthyroidism that later progressed to Graves' ophthalmopathy. Sequencing was performed on blood. The V and J genes are TRBV20-1 and TRBJ2-3, with D hard to call. CDR3 DNA: TGCAGTGCTAGAGATCGTGGGCCGGCAGATACGCAGTATTTT. It specifies CSARDRGPADTQYF.